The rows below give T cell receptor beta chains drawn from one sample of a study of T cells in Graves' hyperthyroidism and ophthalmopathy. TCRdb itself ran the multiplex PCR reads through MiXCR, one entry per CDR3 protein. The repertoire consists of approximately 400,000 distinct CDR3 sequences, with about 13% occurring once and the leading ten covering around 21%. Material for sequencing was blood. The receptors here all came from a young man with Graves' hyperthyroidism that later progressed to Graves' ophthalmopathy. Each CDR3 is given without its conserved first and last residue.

ASTPSSSSGNTIY | TRBJ1-3 | TRBV18
ASSPQGEIYEQY | TRBJ2-7 | TRBV5-1
ASSLEWMGGLDTQY | TRBJ2-3 | TRBV7-4
ASSLFQGGDYGYT | TRBJ1-2 | TRBV5-1
ASSPPGPNQPQH | TRBJ1-5 | TRBV12-3/TRBV12-4
ASSYRLAGSTNEQF | TRBJ2-1 | TRBV3-1
ASTAYRGETQF | TRBJ2-1 | TRBV19
AWSKGSYGYT | TRBJ1-2 | TRBV30
ASSSDKSSGNTIY | TRBJ1-3 | TRBV12-3/TRBV12-4
ASRGTGGYEQY | TRBJ2-7 | TRBV2
SARQGTNTEAF | TRBJ1-1 | TRBV20-1
ASSPVTSGGPYEQY | TRBJ2-7 | TRBV4-2
ATSDPTGGLMDEQF | TRBJ2-1 | TRBV24-1
ASSYGQGSLGYT | TRBJ1-2 | TRBV5-6
ASSLDRGHHNEQF | TRBJ2-1 | TRBV5-6
ASSLVPQETQY | TRBJ2-5 | TRBV5-1
ATSDGQGHNYGYT | TRBJ1-2 | TRBV24-1
ASSYEPNSPLH | TRBJ1-6 | TRBV7-3
ASSLLRQGLGDTQY | TRBJ2-3 | TRBV5-1
ASSQDLGWRDNSGNTIY | TRBJ1-3 | TRBV4-2
ASSFTGLYNEQF | TRBJ2-1 | TRBV7-2
ATGRMNTEAF | TRBJ1-1 | TRBV11-1
ASSPWGGGAEDTQY | TRBJ2-3 | TRBV5-1
ASSLLSGGQNTIY | TRBJ1-3 | TRBV6-5
ASSWNRAVSTDTQY | TRBJ2-3 | TRBV5-8
ASSPDRAHEQY | TRBJ2-7 | TRBV18
ASSSASSGNTIY | TRBJ1-3 | TRBV13
ASSLSGYPGNTIY | TRBJ1-3 | TRBV27
ASSQGTSYEQY | TRBJ2-7 | TRBV4-1
ASRGGITEAF | TRBJ1-1 | TRBV5-1
ASSYPAGLDTEAF | TRBJ1-1 | TRBV6-1
ASSSPREAGDTDTQY | TRBJ2-3 | TRBV28
ASTVSGGHYGYT | TRBJ1-2 | TRBV6-2/TRBV6-3
SGETFSYEQY | TRBJ2-7 | TRBV20-1
ASSLVGTGSRNEQF | TRBJ2-1 | TRBV5-1
AISETRLTYEQY | TRBJ2-7 | TRBV10-3
ASSEGPRTEAF | TRBJ1-1 | TRBV10-1
ASSLTHTDTQY | TRBJ2-3 | TRBV28
ASSSRGRWDPDTEAF | TRBJ1-1 | TRBV5-1
ASRDGETGELF | TRBJ2-2 | TRBV10-1
ASSVGLAGGPMEETQY | TRBJ2-5 | TRBV2
ASSTTYGAKNIQY | TRBJ2-4 | TRBV28
ASSYSMGLAGSYEQY | TRBJ2-7 | TRBV6-5
ASSLVPGGAKNIQY | TRBJ2-4 | TRBV7-2
SVGTSGTDTQY | TRBJ2-3 | TRBV29-1
ASSGLADNEQF | TRBJ2-1 | TRBV5-1
ASAFTGVGELF | TRBJ2-2 | TRBV27
ASSFGTGGTYEQY | TRBJ2-7 | TRBV5-1
ASSLTGGASYEQY | TRBJ2-7 | TRBV28
ASGLNGELF | TRBJ2-2 | TRBV12-5
ASSYRATDTQY | TRBJ2-3 | TRBV6-5
ASSLVAGGYYEQY | TRBJ2-7 | TRBV7-8